One sample yielded the 2 T cell receptor beta chains listed below, sequenced in a study of OX40 agonist ivuxolimab in advanced cancers. Here immunoSEQ multiplex PCR was the method, and the copy in TCRdb shows in-frame clones only, minus some. The table includes about 55,000 clones, around four fifths detected once. This specimen was CD4+ or CD8+ T cells sorted from blood, taken in a trial of the OX40 agonist ivuxolimab. The origin of the receptors is an adult with an advanced solid tumor such as melanoma, head and neck, liver or kidney cancer.

V gene TRBV7-9 combines with J gene TRBJ2-3; D uncertain. In germline, CDR1 is SEHNR, CDR2 FQNEAQ (reference sequence). The CDR3 is made up of 12 amino acids. The ends were cut back, 4 bases at V and 3 bases at J, with 5 bases in the middle. CDR3 in amino acids: CASSWVTDTQYF. The CDR3 DNA sequence: TGTGCCAGCAGCTGGGTTACAGATACGCAGTATTTT.

J is TRBJ1-2 and V is TRBV5-6; no reliable D call. Germline-derived CDR1 and CDR2 are SGHDT and YYEEEE. The V gene lost 1 base and the J gene lost 3 bases, with 7 bases spanning the gap. This CDR3 region has 13 residues. The CDR3 spells CASSLSADYGYTF. Here the CDR3 DNA reads TGTGCCAGCAGCTTGTCGGCAGACTATGGCTACACCTTC.